The present entry profiles one TCR beta chain with its context. Antigen specificity is unknown. These data belong to a study of cytomegalovirus exposure and HLA in healthy donors. Background on the study: There were about 85 million unique TCRs (from HLA-typed donors) in an early data release. Findings and limits, study-wide: With further analysis later on, most CMV-associated TCR beta chains appeared HLA-restricted. Reports indicate that TCR beta sequences accurately predicted the HLA-A and HLA-B alleles of most subjects. Earlier results showed most TCR beta V segments being productive about 87% or about 30% of the time.

Per germline, CDR1 SGHAT and CDR2 FQNNGV. With 0 bases removed from V and 3 bases from J, the gap between germline ends came to 3 bases. The CDR3 extends over 13 amino acids. PCR was performed using 60 Vbeta and 13 Jbeta primers. TCRdb's copy holds only in-frame clones and misses some; the assay was immunoSEQ multiplex PCR. Found here are a few hundred thousand clones, approximately 83% of them singletons; the top ten hold 1.4%. The material sequenced was PBMCs. The chain has TRBV11-2 and TRBJ1-5; no definite D call. The sequence was obtained from a girl aged 10 to 17 in good health and CMV-seronegative. This CDR3 is CASSLEANQPQHF. The CDR3 nucleotides are TGTGCCAGCAGCTTAGAGGCCAATCAGCCCCAGCATTTT.